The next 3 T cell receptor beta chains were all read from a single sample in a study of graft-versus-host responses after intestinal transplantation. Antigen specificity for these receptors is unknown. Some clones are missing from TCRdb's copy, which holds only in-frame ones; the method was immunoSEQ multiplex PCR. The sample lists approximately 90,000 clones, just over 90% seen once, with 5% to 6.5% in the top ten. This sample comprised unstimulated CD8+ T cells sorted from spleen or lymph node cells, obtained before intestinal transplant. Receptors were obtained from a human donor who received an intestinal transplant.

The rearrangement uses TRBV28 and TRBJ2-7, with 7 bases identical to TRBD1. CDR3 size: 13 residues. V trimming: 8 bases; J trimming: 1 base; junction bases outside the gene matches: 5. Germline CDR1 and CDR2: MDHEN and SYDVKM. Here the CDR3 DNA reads TGTGCCAGCCGGGCAGGGGGTTCCTACGAGCAGTACTTC. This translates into CASRAGGSYEQYF.

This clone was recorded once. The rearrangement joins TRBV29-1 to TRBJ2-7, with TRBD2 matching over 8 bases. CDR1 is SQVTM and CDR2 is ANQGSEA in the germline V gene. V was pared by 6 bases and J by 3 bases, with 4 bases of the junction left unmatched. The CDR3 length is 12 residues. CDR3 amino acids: CSVQRELYEQYF. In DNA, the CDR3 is TGCAGCGTCCAGCGGGAGCTCTACGAGCAGTACTTC.

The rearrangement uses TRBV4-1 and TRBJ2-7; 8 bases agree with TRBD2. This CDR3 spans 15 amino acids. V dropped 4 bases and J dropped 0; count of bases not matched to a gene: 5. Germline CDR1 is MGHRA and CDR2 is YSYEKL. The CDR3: CASSLQRGSSYEQYF. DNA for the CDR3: TGCGCCAGCAGCCTCCAGCGGGGGAGCTCCTACGAGCAGTACTTC.